A single sample gave rise to the 29 T cell receptor beta chains below, sequenced in a study of blood T cell repertoires in COVID-19. TCRdb keeps only in-frame clones here, not all; method: immunoSEQ multiplex PCR. The sample consists of more than 95,000 clones, roughly 85% of them appearing once. Material: peripheral blood. Receptors originate from a woman at least 80 years old with COVID-19, enrolled during active disease.

The chain is built from TRBV11-3 and TRBJ1-1, with 7 positions matching TRBD1. This CDR3 region has 13 residues. V lost 5 bases and J lost 1; bases outside the gene matches: 1. Germline V gene data show CDR1 as SGHNT and CDR2 as YENEEA. CDR3 sequence: CASSRTGNTEAFF. The CDR3 DNA follows: TGTGCCAGCAGCCGGACAGGGAACACTGAAGCTTTCTTT.

The rearrangement links TRBV4-2 to TRBJ1-6; possible D gene TRBD1, 5 bases. Germline CDR1 is LGHNA and CDR2 is YNFKEQ. V lost 0 bases to trimming and J lost 12 bases, with 6 bases between them. This CDR3 has 12 amino acids. CDR3 sequence reads: CASSQEGGPLHF. CDR3 in DNA: TGTGCCAGCAGCCAAGAGGGGGGACCCCTCCACTTT.

The gene calls are TRBV7-2 and TRBJ2-6; perhaps TRBD1 as D (5 bases). Per germline, CDR1 SGHTA and CDR2 FQGNSA. Trimming removed 0 bases from V and 0 bases from J, with 9 bases in between. This CDR3 region has 17 residues. CDR3 amino acids: CASSLATVSSGANVLTF. Here the CDR3 DNA reads TGTGCCAGCAGCTTAGCGACAGTGAGCTCTGGGGCCAACGTCCTGACTTTC.

The DNA of the CDR3 is TGTGCCAGCAGCCCTGGACTAGCGGGAGGAACCGGGGAGCTGTTTTTT. Amino acid sequence: CASSPGLAGGTGELFF. This rearrangement joins TRBV5-4 to TRBJ2-2; 14 nucleotides align to TRBD2. The J segment lost 5 bases and the V segment lost 4 bases, leaving 4 bases of the junction unmatched. Germline V gives CDR1 SGHNT, CDR2 YYREEE (reference sequence). This CDR3 comprises 16 residues.

This chain links TRBV5-1 with TRBJ2-2; 10 bases align to TRBD2. V dropped 4 bases and J dropped 3; count of bases not matched to a gene: 3. Germline V lookup: CDR1 SGHRS, CDR2 YFSETQ. The CDR3 runs 15 residues. The CDR3 nucleotides read TGCGCCAGCAGCCCCGGGACTAGCGACACCGGGGAGCTGTTTTTT. It specifies CASSPGTSDTGELFF. The whole variable domain, filled in from reference TRBV5-1 and TRBJ2-2, reads KAGVTQTPRYLIKTRGQQVTLSCSPISGHRSVSWYQQTPGQGLQFLFEYFSETQRNKGNFPGRFSGRQFSNSRSEMNVSTLELGDSALYLCASSPGTSDTGELFFGEGSRLTVL.

In its sample, this clone was seen a few times. CDR3 residues: CASSLAAWTSGRYNEQFF. DNA of the CDR3: TGTGCCAGCAGCTTAGCTGCGTGGACTAGCGGGAGGTACAATGAGCAGTTCTTC. The chain carries TRBV7-2 and TRBJ2-1, with 14 bases identical to TRBD2. The CDR3 consists of 18 residues. Germline V gene lookup returns CDR1 SGHTA and CDR2 FQGNSA. Trimming took 0 bases from V and 4 from J; bases not matched to a gene: 5.

The chain links TRBV27 to TRBJ2-1, with 9 bases fitting TRBD2. This CDR3 comprises 16 residues. Germline loops: CDR1 MNHEY, CDR2 SMNVEV (reference sequence). With V trimmed by 4 bases and J by 6 bases, 10 bases remained unmatched. CDR3 coding DNA: TGTGCCAGCAGTTCACATAGCGGGAGCGTCGGCAATGAGCAGTTCTTC. This encodes CASSSHSGSVGNEQFF.

The chain carries TRBV15 and TRBJ2-5, with a possible D match to TRBD2 (6 bases). There are 15 residues in the CDR3. V was shortened by 0 bases and J by 5 bases, with 13 bases between the two germline ends. Germline V gives CDR1 LNHNV, CDR2 YYDKDF (reference sequence). DNA for the CDR3: TGTGCCACCAGCAGAGATCCGGGACTCGGTGAGACCCAGTACTTC. Translating gives CATSRDPGLGETQYF.

This clone was picked up one time. The chain links TRBV10-3 to TRBJ2-7; 7 bases agree with TRBD1. Germline V gene data show CDR1 as ENHRY and CDR2 as SYGVKD. Losses at the gene ends were 6 bases for V and 2 bases for J; bases not matched to a gene: 10. The CDR3 totals 15 residues. This chain's CDR3 is CAISPGTAATYEQYF. Written as DNA, the CDR3 is TGTGCCATCAGCCCCGGGACAGCAGCTACCTACGAGCAGTACTTC.

The J gene is TRBJ1-5, the V gene TRBV7-2; D is unresolved. The V end lost 5 bases, the J end lost 6 bases, and 14 bases lay between the germline ends. Germline V CDR1 and CDR2: SGHTA, FQGNSA. The CDR3 is 14 amino acids. The CDR3: CASSPGRNSQPQHF. CDR3 DNA: TGTGCCAGCAGCCCTGGTCGTAATAGTCAGCCCCAGCATTTT.

The chain uses TRBV6-5 and TRBJ1-5; D not resolved. Per the germline V gene, CDR1 is MNHEY and CDR2 is SVGAGI. With 7 bases removed from V and 5 bases from J, the gap between germline ends came to 9 bases. The CDR3 loop spans 12 amino acids. CDR3 in amino acids: CASTDSDQPQHF. The CDR3 bases are TGTGCCAGCACGGACTCGGATCAGCCCCAGCATTTT.

This sequence joins TRBV5-8 and TRBJ2-3; possibly TRBD2 for D (6 bases). Germline assignment: CDR1 SGHTS and CDR2 YDEGEE. Trimming left V 0 bases short and J 1 base short, with 9 bases between. CDR3 size: 15 residues. This chain's CDR3 is CASSLGLDRTDTQYF. The CDR3 DNA follows: TGTGCCAGCAGCTTGGGACTAGATCGCACAGATACGCAGTATTTT. Drawing the rest from reference TRBV5-8 and TRBJ2-3, the complete variable domain is EAGVTQSPTHLIKTRGQQATLRCSPISGHTSVYWYQQALGLGLQFLLWYDEGEERNRGNFPPRFSGRQFPNYSSELNVNALELEDSALYLCASSLGLDRTDTQYFGPGTRLTVL.

The V gene is TRBV4-3, the J gene TRBJ2-5; D gene ambiguous. In germline, CDR1 is LGHNA, CDR2 YSLEER. The CDR3 totals 13 residues. V shed 4 bases and J shed 2 bases, with 8 bases lying between them. In nucleotides, the CDR3 is TGCGCCAGCAGCCGAGAGCTACAAGAGACCCAGTACTTC. Protein product: CASSRELQETQYF.

The genes are TRBV10-2 and TRBJ2-1; maybe TRBD2 (5 bases). The CDR3 is made up of 16 amino acids. Trimming shortened V by 4 bases and J by 0 bases, and 13 bases separated the two germline ends. Germline V gives CDR1 WSHSY, CDR2 SAAADI. The CDR3 nucleotides read TGCGCCAGCAGTGTAGGAGGACTTGACTCCTACAATGAGCAGTTCTTC. It yields the protein CASSVGGLDSYNEQFF.

V and J are TRBV28 and TRBJ2-1; TRBD2 matches 8 bases. Germline V gene sequence: CDR1 MDHEN, CDR2 SYDVKM. Losses at the gene ends were 6 bases for V and 8 bases for J; bases not matched to a gene: 9. The CDR3 is 14 residues long. This chain's CDR3 is CASSLLAEGYEQFF. The CDR3 DNA follows: TGTGCCAGCAGCTTACTAGCGGAAGGCTATGAGCAGTTCTTC.

The chain combines TRBV3-1 (or the pseudogene TRBV3-2) with TRBJ2-5; D might be TRBD2 (7 bases). V was shortened by 1 base and J by 4 bases, with 16 bases between the two germline ends. Germline V lookup: CDR1 LGHDT, CDR2 YNNKEL (reference sequence). The CDR3 runs to 16 residues. In nucleotides, the CDR3 is TGTGCCAGCAGCCAAGCCCTCAGGGGAGGGGTAGAGACCCAGTACTTC. This sequence encodes CASSQALRGGVETQYF.

This chain links TRBV7-9 with TRBJ2-1; TRBD2 is a possible D gene (5 bases). From germline, CDR1 is SEHNR and CDR2 FQNEAQ (reference sequence). CDR3 size: 17 residues. Trimming left V 3 bases short and J 0 bases short, with 15 bases between. CDR3 residues: CASSFSRESGSYNEQFF. Written as DNA, the CDR3 is TGTGCCAGCAGCTTTTCAAGGGAGTCCGGCTCCTACAATGAGCAGTTCTTC.

This chain uses TRBV4-1 with TRBJ1-6; 10 bases line up with TRBD1. Germline V gives CDR1 MGHRA, CDR2 YSYEKL. V was pared by 1 base and J by 9 bases, with 6 bases of the junction left unmatched. CDR3 length equals 16 residues. Here the CDR3 reads CASSQGSRTGGSPLHF. CDR3 bases: TGCGCCAGCAGCCAAGGGTCCAGGACAGGGGGTTCACCCCTCCACTTT.

Only one count was recorded for this clone. The CDR3 region is CASSFGQGVYEQYF. The DNA of the CDR3 is TGTGCCAGCAGTTTCGGACAGGGGGTCTACGAGCAGTACTTC. This rearrangement joins TRBV27 to TRBJ2-7, with 10 nucleotides matching TRBD1. Germline trimming cut 3 bases from V and 3 bases from J; bases unmatched to any gene: 2. Germline CDR1 MNHEY, CDR2 SMNVEV (reference sequence). The CDR3 loop spans 14 amino acids.

As regards this clone: Other DNA sequences in the same sample also yield this CDR3. This rearrangement joins TRBV3-1 (or the pseudogene TRBV3-2) to TRBJ1-4; TRBD1 might be the D (5 bases). The CDR3 extends over 14 amino acids. Trimming pared 1 base from V and 8 bases from J, leaving 11 bases between. The germline V gene has CDR1 LGHDT and CDR2 YNNKEL (reference sequence). The CDR3 region is CASSQGVGGEKLFF. CDR3 DNA: TGTGCCAGCAGCCAAGGAGTTGGGGGGGAAAAACTGTTTTTT.

In its sample, this clone was seen a few times. The rearrangement joins TRBV5-4 to TRBJ1-1, with 9 bases matching TRBD1. CDR1 and CDR2 (germline): SGHNT, YYREEE (reference sequence). V was pared by 4 bases and J by 0 bases, with 4 bases of the junction left unmatched. This CDR3 has 15 amino acids. The CDR3 region is CASSGTGSMNTEAFF. In DNA form, the CDR3 reads TGTGCCAGCAGCGGGACAGGGTCCATGAACACTGAAGCTTTCTTT.

This clone occurred a few times. The chain carries TRBV25-1 and TRBJ2-2, with D hard to call. Germline CDR1 is MGHDK and CDR2 is SYGVNS. Trimming removed 3 bases at V and 7 bases at J, with 6 bases between. The CDR3 sequence is 12 residues long. CDR3: CASSDLSGELFF. In nucleotides, the CDR3 is TGTGCCAGCAGTGACCTCAGCGGGGAGCTGTTTTTT. Looking up the rest from reference TRBV25-1 and TRBJ2-2 gives the full variable domain: EADIYQTPRYLVIGTGKKITLECSQTMGHDKMYWYQQDPGMELHLIHYSYGVNSTEKGDLSSESTVSRIRTEHFPLTLESARPSHTSQYLCASSDLSGELFFGEGSRLTVL.

The chain recombines TRBV28 with TRBJ2-1; D gene uncertain. Germline values: CDR1 MDHEN, CDR2 SYDVKM. Deletions cut 3 bases from V and 7 bases from J, with 4 bases between. The CDR3 runs to 11 residues. Here the CDR3 DNA reads TGTGCCAGCAGTTTCCAAAATGAGCAGTTCTTC. It codes for CASSFQNEQFF.

This chain uses TRBV7-6 with TRBJ2-1; 11 nucleotides match TRBD2. Germline V gene sequence: CDR1 SGHVS, CDR2 FNYEAQ. The CDR3 has 16 residues. After removal of 5 bases from V and 3 bases from J, the junction contained 6 bases not matched to a gene. The DNA for the CDR3 is TGTGCCAGCAGCCTAAGGACTAGCGGGCGCTACAATGAGCAGTTCTTC. Its protein is CASSLRTSGRYNEQFF.

The chain uses TRBV15 and TRBJ2-1; maybe TRBD1 (6 bases). CDR1 and CDR2 from the germline V gene are LNHNV and YYDKDF (reference sequence). V was cut by 0 bases and J by 7 bases, with 13 bases left in between. CDR3 length: 15 residues. DNA for the CDR3: TGTGCCACCAGCAGAGATCGCCAGGGGCTTAATGAGCAGTTCTTC. Its translation is CATSRDRQGLNEQFF.

The rearrangement links TRBV15 to TRBJ1-5; no definite D call. In germline, CDR1 is LNHNV, CDR2 YYDKDF (reference sequence). The CDR3 totals 14 residues. Deletions cut 0 bases from V and 4 bases from J, with 7 bases between. The DNA of the CDR3 is TGTGCCACCAGCAGAGATCTCTTTAATCAGCCCCAGCATTTT. It yields the protein CATSRDLFNQPQHF.

This clone was detected only once. The V gene is TRBV7-3, the J gene TRBJ2-2, with a tentative D call TRBD1 (5 bases). V lost 5 bases to trimming and J lost 4 bases, with 11 bases between them. CDR3 length: 14 amino acids. Germline V gives CDR1 SGHTA, CDR2 FQGTGA. CDR3 sequence (DNA): TGTGCCAGCAGCCCACAGGAGAGCACCGGGGAGCTGTTTTTT. Translation gives CASSPQESTGELFF.

The rearrangement uses TRBV6-5 and TRBJ2-7; D may be TRBD1 (7 bases). Germline V lookup: CDR1 MNHEY, CDR2 SVGAGI. CDR3 length: 15 residues. Deletions cut 5 bases from V and 6 bases from J, with 20 bases between. DNA of the CDR3: TGTGCCAGCAGTCGTACGACAGGGAGGTCCGGCGAGCAGTACTTC. It is translated as CASSRTTGRSGEQYF.

The chain carries TRBV7-6 and TRBJ2-1; weak D call: TRBD2 (7 bases). Germline assignment: CDR1 SGHVS and CDR2 FNYEAQ. The CDR3 covers 17 residues. Trimming left V 1 base short and J 7 bases short, with 20 bases between. CDR3 DNA sequence: TGTGCCAGCAGCTTAGGCTTCCGGTGGGAGGGGGGGAATGAGCAGTTCTTC. This translates into CASSLGFRWEGGNEQFF.